This T cell receptor (beta chain) emerged from a study of blood T cell repertoires in COVID-19. Study information: Acute-phase and convalescent COVID-19 samples originated in the United States, Italy and Spain.

Per the original methods: Estimates of nucleated cell counts were drawn from the amplification of reference gene primers. Here immunoSEQ multiplex PCR was the method, and the copy in TCRdb shows in-frame clones only, minus some. V and J calls and clone size are given by that table; D and trimming were obtained from the DNA. The data show under 150,000 clones, over 65% seen once. The CDR3 spans 12 residues. Germline V gene sequence: CDR1 LGHDT, CDR2 YNNKEL (reference sequence). With 4 bases removed from V and 5 bases from J, the gap between germline ends came to 8 bases. A word on this clone: Other DNA sequences from this sample encode an identical CDR3 as well.

The sample comprised peripheral blood. The sequence came from a woman aged 40 to 49 with acute or convalescent COVID-19. This chain links TRBV3-1 (or the pseudogene TRBV3-2) with TRBJ1-2; D remains ambiguous. The CDR3 reads CASSPGEYGYTF. In DNA form, the CDR3 reads TGTGCCAGCAGCCCCGGGGAGTATGGCTACACCTTC.